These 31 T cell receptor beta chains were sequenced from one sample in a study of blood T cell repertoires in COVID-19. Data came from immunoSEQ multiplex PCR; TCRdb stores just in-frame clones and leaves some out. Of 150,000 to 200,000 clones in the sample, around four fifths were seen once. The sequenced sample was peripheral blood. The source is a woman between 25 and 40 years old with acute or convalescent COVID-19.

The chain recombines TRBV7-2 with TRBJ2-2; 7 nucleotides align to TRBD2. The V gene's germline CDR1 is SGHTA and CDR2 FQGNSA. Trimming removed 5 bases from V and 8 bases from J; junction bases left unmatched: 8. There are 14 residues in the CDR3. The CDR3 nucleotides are TGTGCCAGCAGCCACCGGACTAGTGGGGGGGAGCTGTTTTTT. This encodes CASSHRTSGGELFF.

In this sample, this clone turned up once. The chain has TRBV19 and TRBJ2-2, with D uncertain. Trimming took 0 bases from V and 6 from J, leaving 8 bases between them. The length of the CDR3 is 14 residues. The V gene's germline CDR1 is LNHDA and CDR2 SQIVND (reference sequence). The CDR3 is CASSIEWLAGELFF. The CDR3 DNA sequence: TGTGCCAGTAGTATAGAATGGTTAGCCGGGGAGCTGTTTTTT.

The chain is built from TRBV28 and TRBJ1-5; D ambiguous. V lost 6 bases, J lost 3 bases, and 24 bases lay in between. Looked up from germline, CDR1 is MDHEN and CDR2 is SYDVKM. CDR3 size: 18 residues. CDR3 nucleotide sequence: TGTGCCAGCAGACTCCCGACTACCCACTCCCCTTACAATCAGCCCCAGCATTTT. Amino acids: CASRLPTTHSPYNQPQHF.

CDR3 loop: CAISDTSSYNEQFF. The CDR3 bases are TGTGCCATCAGTGATACTAGCTCCTACAATGAGCAGTTCTTC. This chain joins TRBV10-3 and TRBJ2-1, with D perhaps TRBD2 (5 bases). Trimming took 3 bases from V and 0 from J, leaving 6 bases between them. This CDR3 region has 14 residues. Per germline, CDR1 ENHRY and CDR2 SYGVKD.

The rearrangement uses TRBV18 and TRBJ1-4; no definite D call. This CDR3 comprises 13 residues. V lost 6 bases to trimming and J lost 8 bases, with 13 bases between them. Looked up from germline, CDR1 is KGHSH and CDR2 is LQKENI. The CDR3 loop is CASSLKTAEKLFF. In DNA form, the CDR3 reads TGTGCCAGCTCCCTTAAGACTGCCGAAAAACTGTTTTTT. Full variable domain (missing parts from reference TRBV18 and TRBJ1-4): NAGVMQNPRHLVRRRGQEARLRCSPMKGHSHVYWYRQLPEEGLKFMVYLQKENIIDESGMPKERFSAEFPKEGPSILRIQQVVRGDSAAYFCASSLKTAEKLFFGSGTQLSVL.

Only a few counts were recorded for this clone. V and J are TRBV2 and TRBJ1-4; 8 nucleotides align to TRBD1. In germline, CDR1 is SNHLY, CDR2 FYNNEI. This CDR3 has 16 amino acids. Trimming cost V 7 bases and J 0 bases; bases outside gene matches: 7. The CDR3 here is CASTRAGGPTNEKLFF. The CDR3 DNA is TGTGCCAGCACTAGGGCAGGGGGCCCAACTAATGAAAAACTGTTTTTT.

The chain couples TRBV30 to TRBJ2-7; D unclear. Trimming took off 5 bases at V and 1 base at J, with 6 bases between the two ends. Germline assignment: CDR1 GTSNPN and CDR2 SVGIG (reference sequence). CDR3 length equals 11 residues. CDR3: CAWAKSYEQYF. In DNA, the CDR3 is TGTGCCTGGGCCAAATCCTACGAGCAGTACTTC.

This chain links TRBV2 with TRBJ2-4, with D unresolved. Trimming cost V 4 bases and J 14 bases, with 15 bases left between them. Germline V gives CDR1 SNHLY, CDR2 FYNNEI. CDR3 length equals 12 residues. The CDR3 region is CASSGAPHSEYF. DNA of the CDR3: TGTGCCAGCAGTGGAGCCCCTCACTCGGAGTACTTC.

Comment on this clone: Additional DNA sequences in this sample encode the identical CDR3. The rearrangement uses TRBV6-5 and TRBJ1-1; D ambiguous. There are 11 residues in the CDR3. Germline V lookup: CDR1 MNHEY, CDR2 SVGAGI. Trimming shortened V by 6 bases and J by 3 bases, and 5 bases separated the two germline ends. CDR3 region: CASSRDTEAFF. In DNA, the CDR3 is TGTGCCAGCAGCCGCGACACTGAAGCTTTCTTT.

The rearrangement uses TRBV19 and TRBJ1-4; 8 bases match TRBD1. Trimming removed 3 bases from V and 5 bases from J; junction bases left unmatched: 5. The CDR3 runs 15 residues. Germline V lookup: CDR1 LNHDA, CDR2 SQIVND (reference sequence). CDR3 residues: CASSMIRDRNEKLFF. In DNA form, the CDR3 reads TGTGCCAGTAGTATGATCCGGGACAGGAATGAAAAACTGTTTTTT.

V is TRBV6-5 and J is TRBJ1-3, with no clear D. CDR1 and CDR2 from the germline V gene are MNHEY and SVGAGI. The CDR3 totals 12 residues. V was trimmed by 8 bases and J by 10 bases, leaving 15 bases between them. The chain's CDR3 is CASQVRGGTIYF. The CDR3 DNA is TGTGCCAGCCAGGTCCGGGGAGGGACCATATATTTT.

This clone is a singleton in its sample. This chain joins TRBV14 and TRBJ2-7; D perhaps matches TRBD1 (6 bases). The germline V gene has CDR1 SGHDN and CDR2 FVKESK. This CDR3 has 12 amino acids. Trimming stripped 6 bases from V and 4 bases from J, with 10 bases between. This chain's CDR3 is CASSLGAYEQYF. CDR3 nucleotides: TGTGCCAGCAGTCTGGGGGCTTACGAGCAGTACTTC. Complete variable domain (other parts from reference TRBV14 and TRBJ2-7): EAGVTQFPSHSVIEKGQTVTLRCDPISGHDNLYWYRRVMGKEIKFLLHFVKESKQDESGMPNNRFLAERTGGTYSTLKVQPAELEDSGVYFCASSLGAYEQYFGPGTRLTVT.

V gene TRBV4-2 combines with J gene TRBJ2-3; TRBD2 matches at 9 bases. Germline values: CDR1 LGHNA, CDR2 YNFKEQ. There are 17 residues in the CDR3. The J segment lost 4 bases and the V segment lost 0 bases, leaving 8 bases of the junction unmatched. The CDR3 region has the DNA TGTGCCAGCAGCCAAGATCCCAGCGGGGGGTGGGCAGATACGCAGTATTTT. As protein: CASSQDPSGGWADTQYF.

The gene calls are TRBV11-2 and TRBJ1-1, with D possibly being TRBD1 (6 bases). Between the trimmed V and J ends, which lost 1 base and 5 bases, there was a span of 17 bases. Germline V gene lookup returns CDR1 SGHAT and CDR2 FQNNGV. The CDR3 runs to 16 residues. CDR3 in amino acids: CASSLVGALKGTEAFF. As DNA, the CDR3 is TGTGCCAGCAGCTTAGTGGGGGCCTTAAAAGGGACTGAAGCTTTCTTT.

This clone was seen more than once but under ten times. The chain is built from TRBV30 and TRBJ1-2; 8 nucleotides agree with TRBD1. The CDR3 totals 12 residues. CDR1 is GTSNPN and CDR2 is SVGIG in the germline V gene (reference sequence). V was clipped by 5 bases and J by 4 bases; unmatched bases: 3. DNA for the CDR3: TGTGCCTGGGAAGGGACAGGCTATGGCTACACCTTC. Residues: CAWEGTGYGYTF.

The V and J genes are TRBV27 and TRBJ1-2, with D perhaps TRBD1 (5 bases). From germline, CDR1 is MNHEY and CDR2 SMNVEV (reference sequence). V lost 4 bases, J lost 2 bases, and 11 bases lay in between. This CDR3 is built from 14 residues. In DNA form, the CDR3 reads TGTGCCAGCAGTTCCTTAGACAGAAACTATGGCTACACCTTC. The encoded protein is CASSSLDRNYGYTF.

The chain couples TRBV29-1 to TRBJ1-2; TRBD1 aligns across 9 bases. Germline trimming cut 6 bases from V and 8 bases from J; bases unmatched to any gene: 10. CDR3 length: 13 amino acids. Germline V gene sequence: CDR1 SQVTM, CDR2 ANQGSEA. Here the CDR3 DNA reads TGCAGCGTGTCCCGGGGACAGGGAGGCGGCTACACCTTC. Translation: CSVSRGQGGGYTF. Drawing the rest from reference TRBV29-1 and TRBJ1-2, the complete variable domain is SAVISQKPSRDICQRGTSLTIQCQVDSQVTMMFWYRQQPGQSLTLIATANQGSEATYESGFVIDKFPISRPNLTFSTLTVSNMSPEDSSIYLCSVSRGQGGGYTFGSGTRLTVV.

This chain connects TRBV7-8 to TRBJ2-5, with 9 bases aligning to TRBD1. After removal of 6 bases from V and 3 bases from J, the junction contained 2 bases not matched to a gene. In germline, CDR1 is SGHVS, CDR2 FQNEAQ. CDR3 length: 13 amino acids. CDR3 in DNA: TGTGCCAGCAGTGGGACAGGGAAAGAGACCCAGTACTTC. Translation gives CASSGTGKETQYF.

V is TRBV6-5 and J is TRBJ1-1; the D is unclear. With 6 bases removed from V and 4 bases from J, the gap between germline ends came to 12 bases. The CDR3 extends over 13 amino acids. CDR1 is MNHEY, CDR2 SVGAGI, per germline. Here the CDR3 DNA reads TGTGCCAGCAGCCGCGGGAAGGGCACTGAAGCTTTCTTT. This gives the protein CASSRGKGTEAFF.

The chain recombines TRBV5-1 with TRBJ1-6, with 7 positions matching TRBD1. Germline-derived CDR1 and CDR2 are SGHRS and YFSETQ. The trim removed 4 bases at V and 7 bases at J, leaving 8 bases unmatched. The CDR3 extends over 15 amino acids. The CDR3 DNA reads TGCGCCAGCAGCCTGAGACAGGGCGCAAATTCACCCCTCCACTTT. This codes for CASSLRQGANSPLHF.

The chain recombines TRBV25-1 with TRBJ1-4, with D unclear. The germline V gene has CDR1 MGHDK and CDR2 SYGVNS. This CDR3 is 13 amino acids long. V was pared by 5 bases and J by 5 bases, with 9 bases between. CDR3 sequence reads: CASSIILNEKLFF. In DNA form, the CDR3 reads TGTGCCAGCAGTATTATACTGAATGAAAAACTGTTTTTT.

CDR3 in amino acids: CASSSRGIGEKLFF. CDR3 nucleotides: TGTGCCAGCAGTTCCAGGGGGATCGGTGAAAAACTGTTTTTT. The chain joins TRBV28 to TRBJ1-4; 7 bases match TRBD1. Germline CDR1 MDHEN, CDR2 SYDVKM. Trimming cost V 4 bases and J 7 bases; bases outside gene matches: 6. CDR3 length: 14 residues. Based on the CDR3 plus reference TRBV28 and TRBJ1-4, the full variable domain is DVKVTQSSRYLVKRTGEKVFLECVQDMDHENMFWYRQDPGLGLRLIYFSYDVKMKEKGDIPEGYSVSREKKERFSLILESASTNQTSMYLCASSSRGIGEKLFFGSGTQLSVL.

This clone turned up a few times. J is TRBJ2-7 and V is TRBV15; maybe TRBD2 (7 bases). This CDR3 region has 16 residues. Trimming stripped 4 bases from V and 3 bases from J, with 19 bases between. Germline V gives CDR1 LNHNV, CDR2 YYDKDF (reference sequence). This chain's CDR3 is CATSTSGGGRGYEQYF. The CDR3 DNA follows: TGTGCCACCAGCACGTCTGGGGGCGGGAGAGGCTACGAGCAGTACTTC.

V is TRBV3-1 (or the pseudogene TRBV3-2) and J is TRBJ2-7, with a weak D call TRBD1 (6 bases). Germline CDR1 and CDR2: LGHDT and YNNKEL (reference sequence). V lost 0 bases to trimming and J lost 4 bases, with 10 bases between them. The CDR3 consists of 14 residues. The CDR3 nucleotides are TGTGCCAGCAGCCAAGAATTGGGGGCTTACGAGCAGTACTTC. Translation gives CASSQELGAYEQYF.

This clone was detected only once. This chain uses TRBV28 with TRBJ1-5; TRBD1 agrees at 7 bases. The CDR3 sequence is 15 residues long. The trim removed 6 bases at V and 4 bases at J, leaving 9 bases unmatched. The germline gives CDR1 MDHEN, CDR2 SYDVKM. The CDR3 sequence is CASREPTGANQPQHF. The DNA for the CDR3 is TGTGCCAGCAGAGAACCCACAGGGGCGAATCAGCCCCAGCATTTT.

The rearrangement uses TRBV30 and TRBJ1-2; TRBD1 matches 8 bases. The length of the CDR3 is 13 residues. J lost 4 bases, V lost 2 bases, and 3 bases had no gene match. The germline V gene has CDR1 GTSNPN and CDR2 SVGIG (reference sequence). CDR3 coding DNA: TGTGCCTGGAGTCCAACAGGGGGCTATGGCTACACCTTC. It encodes CAWSPTGGYGYTF. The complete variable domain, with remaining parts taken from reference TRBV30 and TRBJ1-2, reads SQTIHQWPATLVQPVGSPLSLECTVEGTSNPNLYWYRQAAGRGLQLLFYSVGIGQISSEVPQNLSASRPQDRQFILSSKKLLLSDSGFYLCAWSPTGGYGYTFGSGTRLTVV.

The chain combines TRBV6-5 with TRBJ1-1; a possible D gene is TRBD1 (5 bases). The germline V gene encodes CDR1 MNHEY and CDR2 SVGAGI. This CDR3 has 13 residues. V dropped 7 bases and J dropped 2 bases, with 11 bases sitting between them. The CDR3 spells CASIWRGNTEAFF. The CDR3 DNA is TGTGCCAGCATCTGGAGGGGAAACACTGAAGCTTTCTTT.

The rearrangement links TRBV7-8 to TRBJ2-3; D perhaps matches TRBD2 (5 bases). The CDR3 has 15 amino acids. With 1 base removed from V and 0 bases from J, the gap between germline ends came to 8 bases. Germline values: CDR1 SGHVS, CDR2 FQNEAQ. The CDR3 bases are TGTGCCAGCAGCTTAGTTCTAGCCAGCACAGATACGCAGTATTTT. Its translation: CASSLVLASTDTQYF.

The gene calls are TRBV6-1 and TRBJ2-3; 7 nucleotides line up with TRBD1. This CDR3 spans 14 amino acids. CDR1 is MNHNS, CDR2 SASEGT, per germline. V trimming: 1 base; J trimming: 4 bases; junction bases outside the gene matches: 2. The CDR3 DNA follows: TGTGCCAGCAGTGAAGGACAGGGCCCAGATACGCAGTATTTT. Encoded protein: CASSEGQGPDTQYF.

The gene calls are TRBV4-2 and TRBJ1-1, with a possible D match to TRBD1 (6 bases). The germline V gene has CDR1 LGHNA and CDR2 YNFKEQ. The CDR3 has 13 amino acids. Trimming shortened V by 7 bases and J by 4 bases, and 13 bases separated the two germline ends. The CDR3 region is CASNTGLGTEAFF. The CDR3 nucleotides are TGTGCCAGCAACACAGGGTTGGGCACTGAAGCTTTCTTT.

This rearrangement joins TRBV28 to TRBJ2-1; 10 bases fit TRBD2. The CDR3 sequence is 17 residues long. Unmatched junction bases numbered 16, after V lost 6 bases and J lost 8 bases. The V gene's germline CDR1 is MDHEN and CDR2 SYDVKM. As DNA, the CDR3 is TGTGCCAGCAGCTATAATGATATCCTAGCGGGAGCCCATGAGCAGTTCTTC. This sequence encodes CASSYNDILAGAHEQFF.